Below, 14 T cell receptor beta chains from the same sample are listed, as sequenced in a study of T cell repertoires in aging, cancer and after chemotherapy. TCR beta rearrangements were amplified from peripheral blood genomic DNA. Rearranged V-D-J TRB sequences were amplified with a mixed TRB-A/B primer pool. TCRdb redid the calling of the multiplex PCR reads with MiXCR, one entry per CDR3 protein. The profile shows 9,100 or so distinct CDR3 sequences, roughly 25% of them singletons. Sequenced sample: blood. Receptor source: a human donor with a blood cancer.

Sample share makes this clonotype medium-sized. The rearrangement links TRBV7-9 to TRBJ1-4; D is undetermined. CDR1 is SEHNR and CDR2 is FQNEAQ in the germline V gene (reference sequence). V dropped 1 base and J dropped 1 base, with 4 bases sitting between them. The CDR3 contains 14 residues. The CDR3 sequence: CASSLGGTNEKLFF. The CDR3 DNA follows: TGTGCCAGCAGCTTAGGGGGAACTAATGAAAAACTGTTTTTT.

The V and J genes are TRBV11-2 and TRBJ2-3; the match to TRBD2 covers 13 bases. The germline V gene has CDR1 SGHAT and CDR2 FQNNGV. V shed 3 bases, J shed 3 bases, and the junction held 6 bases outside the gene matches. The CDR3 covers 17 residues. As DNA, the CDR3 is TGTGCCAGCAGCTTGGGCAAACTAGCGGGGGGGACAGATACGCAGTATTTT. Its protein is CASSLGKLAGGTDTQYF.

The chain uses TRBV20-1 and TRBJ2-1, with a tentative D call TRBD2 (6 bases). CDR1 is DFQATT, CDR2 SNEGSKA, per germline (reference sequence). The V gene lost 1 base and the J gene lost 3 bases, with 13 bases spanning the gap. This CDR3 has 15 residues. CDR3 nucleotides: TGCAGTGCTAGAGGTGATGGGGGGTTCTACAATGAGCAGTTCTTC. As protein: CSARGDGGFYNEQFF.

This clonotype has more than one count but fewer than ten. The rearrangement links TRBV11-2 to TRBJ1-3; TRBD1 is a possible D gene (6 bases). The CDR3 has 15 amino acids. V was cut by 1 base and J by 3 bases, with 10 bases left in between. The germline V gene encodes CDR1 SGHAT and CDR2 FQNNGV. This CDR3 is CASSLAGQLGNTIYF. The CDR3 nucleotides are TGTGCCAGCAGCTTAGCTGGACAGCTTGGAAACACCATATATTTT.

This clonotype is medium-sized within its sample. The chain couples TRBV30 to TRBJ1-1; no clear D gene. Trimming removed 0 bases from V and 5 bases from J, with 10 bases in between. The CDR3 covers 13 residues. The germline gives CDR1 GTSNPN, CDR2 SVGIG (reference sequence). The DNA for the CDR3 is TGTGCCTGGAGTGTAGACGTAAGAACTGAAGCTTTCTTT. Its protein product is CAWSVDVRTEAFF.

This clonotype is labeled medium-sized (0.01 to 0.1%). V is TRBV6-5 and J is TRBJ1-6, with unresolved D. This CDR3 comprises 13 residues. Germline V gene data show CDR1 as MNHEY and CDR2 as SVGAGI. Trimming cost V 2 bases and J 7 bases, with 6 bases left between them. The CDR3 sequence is CASSYGVNSPLHF. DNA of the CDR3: TGTGCCAGCAGTTACGGGGTAAATTCACCCCTCCACTTT.

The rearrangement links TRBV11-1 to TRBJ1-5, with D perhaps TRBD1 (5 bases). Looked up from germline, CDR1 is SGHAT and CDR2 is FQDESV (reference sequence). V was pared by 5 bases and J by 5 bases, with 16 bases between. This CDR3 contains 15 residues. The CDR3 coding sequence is TGTGCCAGCAGCAATCAGGGATTCATTGATCAGCCCCAGCATTTT. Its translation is CASSNQGFIDQPQHF.

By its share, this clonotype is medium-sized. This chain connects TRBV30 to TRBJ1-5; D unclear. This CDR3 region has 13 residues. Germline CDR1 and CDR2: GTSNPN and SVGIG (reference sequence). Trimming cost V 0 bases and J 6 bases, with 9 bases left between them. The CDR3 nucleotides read TGTGCCTGGAGTGTTTACAGTGGTCAGCCCCAGCATTTT. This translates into CAWSVYSGQPQHF.

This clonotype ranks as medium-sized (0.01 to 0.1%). The CDR3 DNA reads TGTGCCAGCAGACGGACTAGCGGAAGCACAGATACGCAGTATTTT. Translation: CASRRTSGSTDTQYF. V is TRBV12-3 or TRBV12-4 and J is TRBJ2-3; TRBD2 aligns across 10 bases. CDR3 length equals 15 residues. V lost 6 bases, J lost 0 bases, and 3 bases stayed unmatched.

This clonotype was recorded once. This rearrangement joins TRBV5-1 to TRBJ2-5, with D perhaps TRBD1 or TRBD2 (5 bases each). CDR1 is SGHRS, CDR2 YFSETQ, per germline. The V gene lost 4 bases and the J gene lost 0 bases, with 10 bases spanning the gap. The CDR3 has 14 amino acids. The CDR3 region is CASSPGTDQETQYF. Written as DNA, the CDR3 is TGCGCCAGCAGCCCGGGGACGGACCAAGAGACCCAGTACTTC.

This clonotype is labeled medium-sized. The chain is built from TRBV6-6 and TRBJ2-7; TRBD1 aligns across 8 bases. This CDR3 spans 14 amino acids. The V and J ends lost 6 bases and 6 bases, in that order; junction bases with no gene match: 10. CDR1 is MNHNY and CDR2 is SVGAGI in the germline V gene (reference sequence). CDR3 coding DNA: TGTGCCAGCAGACCACAGGACAGGGTTGGCGAGCAGTACTTC. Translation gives CASRPQDRVGEQYF.

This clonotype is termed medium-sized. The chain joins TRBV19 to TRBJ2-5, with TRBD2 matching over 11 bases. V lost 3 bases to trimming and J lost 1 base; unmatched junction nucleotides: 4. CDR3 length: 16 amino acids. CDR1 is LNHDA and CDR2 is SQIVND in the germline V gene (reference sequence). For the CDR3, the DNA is TGTGCCAGTAGTATGGGGCTAGCGGGGGGCCAAGAGACCCAGTACTTC. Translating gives CASSMGLAGGQETQYF.

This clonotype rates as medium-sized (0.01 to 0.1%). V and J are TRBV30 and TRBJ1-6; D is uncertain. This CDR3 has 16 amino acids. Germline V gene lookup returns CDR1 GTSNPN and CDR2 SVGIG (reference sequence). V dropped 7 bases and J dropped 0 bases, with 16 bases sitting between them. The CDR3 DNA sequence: TGTGCCTCCGAGGTGGGGAGCAACTCCTATAATTCACCCCTCCACTTT. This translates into CASEVGSNSYNSPLHF.

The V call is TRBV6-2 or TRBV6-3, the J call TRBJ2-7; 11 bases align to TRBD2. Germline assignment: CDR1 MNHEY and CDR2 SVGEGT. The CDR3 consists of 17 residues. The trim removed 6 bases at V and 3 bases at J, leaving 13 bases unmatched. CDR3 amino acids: CASRPGLGLAVGYEQYF. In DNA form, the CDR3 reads TGTGCCAGCAGACCAGGATTGGGACTAGCGGTCGGCTACGAGCAGTACTTC.